These 23 T cell receptor beta chains were all obtained from the same sample, sequenced in a study of blood T cell repertoires in COVID-19. The protocol was immunoSEQ multiplex PCR, while the TCRdb copy is restricted to in-frame clones and leaves out a portion. Of around 75,000 clones in the sample, 88% were seen once. Sequenced input: peripheral blood. These receptors originate from a human donor in a cohort sampled during active COVID-19.

The chain carries TRBV11-2 and TRBJ2-7; D is possibly TRBD1 (5 bases). The V gene lost 2 bases and the J gene lost 2 bases, with 13 bases spanning the gap. CDR1 is SGHAT and CDR2 is FQNNGV in the germline V gene. The length of the CDR3 is 15 residues. Written as DNA, the CDR3 is TGTGCCAGCAGCTTAAGAAGCCTAGGGGCCTACGAGCAGTACTTC. Translated, it gives CASSLRSLGAYEQYF.

The V call is TRBV5-1, the J call TRBJ2-5; TRBD1 matches at 7 bases. The CDR3 is 15 residues long. Per germline, CDR1 SGHRS and CDR2 YFSETQ. Trimming took 0 bases from V and 2 from J; bases not matched to a gene: 4. The CDR3 loop reads CASSLGGQLQETQYF. In nucleotides, the CDR3 is TGCGCCAGCAGCTTGGGGGGACAGCTACAAGAGACCCAGTACTTC.

The rearrangement joins TRBV5-1 to TRBJ2-7, with 8 nucleotides matching TRBD1. The germline V gene encodes CDR1 SGHRS and CDR2 YFSETQ. J was trimmed by 7 bases and V by 2 bases; bases with no gene match: 5. The CDR3 is 13 residues long. The chain's CDR3 is CASSLSGGREQYF. The CDR3 DNA reads TGCGCCAGCAGCTTATCAGGGGGCCGTGAGCAGTACTTC.

The table lists this clone with a count of one. V is TRBV6-5 and J is TRBJ2-2; TRBD1 aligns across 8 bases. Trimming took 4 bases from V and 7 from J; bases not matched to a gene: 11. The CDR3 length is 16 residues. Germline V CDR1 and CDR2: MNHEY, SVGAGI. This CDR3 reads CASSFRTGNVHGELFF. The CDR3 DNA follows: TGTGCCAGCAGTTTTCGGACAGGGAATGTCCACGGGGAGCTGTTTTTT.

The chain uses TRBV28 and TRBJ1-1; D remains ambiguous. Germline values: CDR1 MDHEN, CDR2 SYDVKM. The germline V and J ends were trimmed by 4 bases and 2 bases, with 8 bases remaining between them. There are 13 residues in the CDR3. The DNA for the CDR3 is TGTGCCAGCAGTTCCGCCACTAACACTGAAGCTTTCTTT. This translates into CASSSATNTEAFF. Using reference TRBV28 and TRBJ1-1 for the parts outside the CDR3, the full variable domain is DVKVTQSSRYLVKRTGEKVFLECVQDMDHENMFWYRQDPGLGLRLIYFSYDVKMKEKGDIPEGYSVSREKKERFSLILESASTNQTSMYLCASSSATNTEAFFGQGTRLTVV.

The chain joins TRBV5-5 to TRBJ1-1, with TRBD1 matching over 8 bases. V was pared by 0 bases and J by 6 bases, with 7 bases of the junction left unmatched. The germline V gene has CDR1 SGHKS and CDR2 YYEKEE (reference sequence). The CDR3 contains 15 residues. CDR3 nucleotides: TGTGCCAGCAGCTTGGGCAGTACAGGGGGTGCTGAAGCTTTCTTT. It yields the protein CASSLGSTGGAEAFF.

V and J are TRBV7-9 and TRBJ1-2; 9 bases are a match to TRBD1. The length of the CDR3 is 16 residues. CDR1 is SEHNR and CDR2 is FQNEAQ in the germline V gene (reference sequence). V was clipped by 5 bases and J by 3 bases; unmatched bases: 10. CDR3 bases: TGTGCCAGCAGCGACCGGGACAGGGAATCTGACTATGGCTACACCTTC. Translating gives CASSDRDRESDYGYTF.

The chain is built from TRBV7-9 and TRBJ2-1; the D is unclear. Per the germline V gene, CDR1 is SEHNR and CDR2 is FQNEAQ (reference sequence). Trimming took 2 bases from V and 6 from J, leaving 11 bases between them. This CDR3 contains 14 residues. CDR3: CASSLLLNTNEQFF. The DNA for the CDR3 is TGTGCCAGCAGCTTACTTCTGAACACCAATGAGCAGTTCTTC.

The chain couples TRBV6-4 to TRBJ2-3; a possible D gene is TRBD1 (6 bases). Germline loops: CDR1 MRHNA, CDR2 SNTAGT. CDR3 length: 13 residues. Between the trimmed V and J ends, which lost 6 bases and 1 base, there was a span of 8 bases. The CDR3 region is CASRRTGTDTQYF. The CDR3 region has the DNA TGTGCCAGCAGGAGGACAGGCACAGATACGCAGTATTTT.

The chain is built from TRBV7-6 and TRBJ2-3, with a possible D match to TRBD2 (5 bases). The length of the CDR3 is 12 residues. V gave up 4 bases and J gave up 6 bases, with 8 bases separating them. The germline V gene encodes CDR1 SGHVS and CDR2 FNYEAQ. CDR3 in DNA: TGTGCCAGCAGCTCGGGCGGGGATACGCAGTATTTT. Translated, it gives CASSSGGDTQYF.

The chain links TRBV5-1 to TRBJ2-1; maybe TRBD1 (6 bases). Germline V gives CDR1 SGHRS, CDR2 YFSETQ. Trimming cost V 0 bases and J 3 bases, with 10 bases left between them. The CDR3 length is 15 residues. CDR3 protein: CASSLGLGGYNEQFF. In DNA, the CDR3 is TGCGCCAGCAGCTTGGGTCTAGGGGGCTACAATGAGCAGTTCTTC.

The rearrangement links TRBV12-3 or TRBV12-4 to TRBJ2-5; the D gene is possibly TRBD1 (6 bases). The ends were cut back, 5 bases at V and 5 bases at J, with 12 bases in the middle. The CDR3 totals 13 residues. CDR3 nucleotide sequence: TGTGCCAGCAGTGAACAGGGTAGCGAGACCCAGTACTTC. This gives the protein CASSEQGSETQYF.

This chain connects TRBV29-1 to TRBJ2-1, with 14 bases fitting TRBD2. With 5 bases clipped from V and 9 bases from J, the junction kept 6 bases outside the gene matches. Germline assignment: CDR1 SQVTM and CDR2 ANQGSEA. The CDR3 has 14 amino acids. DNA of the CDR3: TGCAGCGTTCAGGGACTAGCGGGAGTGGGTGAGCAGTTCTTC. Translation gives CSVQGLAGVGEQFF.

This chain uses TRBV28 with TRBJ1-5; tentatively, D is TRBD1 (5 bases). V was pared by 7 bases and J by 7 bases, with 17 bases between. This CDR3 region has 14 residues. Germline-derived CDR1 and CDR2 are MDHEN and SYDVKM. The CDR3 sequence is CASTPGGEGQPQHF. Written as DNA, the CDR3 is TGTGCCAGCACCCCTGGGGGGGAAGGACAGCCCCAGCATTTT. The full variable domain, its missing parts supplied by reference TRBV28 and TRBJ1-5, is DVKVTQSSRYLVKRTGEKVFLECVQDMDHENMFWYRQDPGLGLRLIYFSYDVKMKEKGDIPEGYSVSREKKERFSLILESASTNQTSMYLCASTPGGEGQPQHFGDGTRLSIL.

The chain employs TRBV5-1 and TRBJ1-2; 8 bases align to TRBD1. This CDR3 has 13 amino acids. The ends lost 3 bases at V and 8 bases at J; junction bases unmatched: 6. Looked up from germline, CDR1 is SGHRS and CDR2 is YFSETQ. For the CDR3, the DNA is TGCGCCAGCAGCTACGGACAGGGCGGGGGCTACACCTTC. Amino acids: CASSYGQGGGYTF.

This clone was counted between two and nine times. The J gene is TRBJ2-2, the V gene TRBV19, with TRBD1 as a possible D gene (5 bases). The CDR3 has 14 residues. The V gene lost 6 bases and the J gene lost 2 bases, with 10 bases spanning the gap. Germline V gene sequence: CDR1 LNHDA, CDR2 SQIVND (reference sequence). CDR3 DNA sequence: TGTGCCAGTAGAAGTCAGGGAAACACCGGGGAGCTGTTTTTT. Residues: CASRSQGNTGELFF.

V and J are TRBV4-1 and TRBJ1-4, with D perhaps matching TRBD1 (5 bases). Germline assignment: CDR1 MGHRA and CDR2 YSYEKL. V was shortened by 3 bases and J by 6 bases, with 17 bases between the two germline ends. The CDR3 runs 16 residues. CDR3 DNA sequence: TGCGCCAGCAGCCAGGGGGGAGGTGCGGGGCATGAAAAACTGTTTTTT. This translates into CASSQGGGAGHEKLFF.

The chain uses TRBV14 and TRBJ1-4, with 9 bases matching TRBD1. CDR3 length equals 17 residues. V was pared by 1 base and J by 7 bases, with 10 bases of the junction left unmatched. Germline lookup yields CDR1 SGHDN and CDR2 FVKESK. The CDR3 nucleotides are TGTGCCAGCAGCCAAGTTCGGGGGACAGGGTATTCTGAAAAACTGTTTTTT. Protein sequence: CASSQVRGTGYSEKLFF.

The sample holds one count of this clone. V gene TRBV24-1 combines with J gene TRBJ2-2; the match to TRBD1 covers 9 bases. Germline trimming cut 8 bases from V and 0 bases from J; bases unmatched to any gene: 12. The CDR3 extends over 18 amino acids. From germline, CDR1 is KGHDR and CDR2 SFDVKD. CDR3 bases: TGTGCCACCACCCAAGGGACAGGGACAAATCCGAACACCGGGGAGCTGTTTTTT. Translating it yields CATTQGTGTNPNTGELFF.

The chain links TRBV27 to TRBJ1-1; TRBD1 agrees at 10 bases. The CDR3 loop spans 14 amino acids. The V gene's germline CDR1 is MNHEY and CDR2 SMNVEV (reference sequence). V shed 6 bases, J shed 11 bases, and the junction held 12 bases outside the gene matches. Here the CDR3 reads CASSPVTGGFRAFF. Written as DNA, the CDR3 is TGTGCCAGCAGCCCCGTGACAGGGGGCTTCCGGGCTTTCTTT.

The J gene is TRBJ1-4, the V gene TRBV28, with a weak D call TRBD1 (5 bases). V lost 4 bases and J 8 bases, leaving 20 bases between the germline ends. Germline V gene lookup returns CDR1 MDHEN and CDR2 SYDVKM. The CDR3 totals 16 residues. The CDR3 DNA follows: TGTGCCAGCAGTTCCACCCAGGGTGCGGGATCGGAAAAACTGTTTTTT. Translation: CASSSTQGAGSEKLFF.

The chain employs TRBV5-6 and TRBJ1-1; TRBD1 matches 8 bases. This CDR3 region has 14 residues. The V gene end was trimmed by 7 bases and the J gene end by 5 bases; junction bases not matched to a gene: 10. Germline V CDR1 and CDR2: SGHDT, YYEEEE. CDR3 DNA sequence: TGTGCCAGCCACTTACAGGGGGGCGGTACTGAAGCTTTCTTT. Translation gives CASHLQGGGTEAFF.

This chain joins TRBV11-3 and TRBJ2-5; 10 positions match TRBD1. The CDR3 runs 16 residues. CDR1 is SGHNT, CDR2 YENEEA, per germline. The V segment lost 0 bases and the J segment 5 bases; nucleotides outside the gene matches: 6. CDR3 DNA sequence: TGTGCCAGCAGCTTAGACGGACAGGGGGTCGGGGAGACCCAGTACTTC. This sequence encodes CASSLDGQGVGETQYF. Filled out from reference TRBV11-3 and TRBJ2-5, the complete variable domain reads EAGVVQSPRYKIIEKKQPVAFWCNPISGHNTLYWYLQNLGQGPELLIRYENEEAVDDSQLPKDRFSAERLKGVDSTLKIQPAELGDSAVYLCASSLDGQGVGETQYFGPGTRLLVL.